This T cell receptor (beta chain) is drawn from a study of T cell responses to AZD1222 COVID-19 vaccine. Study results and caveats: The span of vaccine-associated CD4 TCRs extended across spike, with dominance at 160-218 and 743-854. Without day 14 samples, only post-peak T cell repertoires were studied.

Measured with immunoSEQ multiplex PCR; TCRdb has only the in-frame clones, and not every one. The profile shows about 150,000 clones, roughly nine tenths of them singletons. V was shortened by 5 bases and J by 4 bases, with 6 bases between the two germline ends. The CDR3 loop spans 11 amino acids. The germline V gene encodes CDR1 MDHEN and CDR2 SYDVKM. This clone showed up just a few times. What it binds is unknown. The receptor comes from an adult who had recovered from COVID-19. Sequenced here: peripheral blood, sampled after recovery from COVID-19. This chain uses TRBV28 with TRBJ2-7; D call uncertain. The CDR3, as DNA: TGTGCCAGCAGTAGGTGGTACGAGCAGTACTTC. This gives the protein CASSRWYEQYF.